These 6 T cell receptor beta chains originate from one sample sequenced in a study of blood T cell repertoires in COVID-19. Generated by immunoSEQ multiplex PCR, the TCRdb table keeps only in-frame clones and is missing some. The profile covers about 200,000 clones, with roughly 92% appearing a single time and 0.6% to 0.9% taken by the ten largest. Sequenced: peripheral blood. The source is a man aged 25-40 years with COVID-19, enrolled during active disease.

This rearrangement joins TRBV5-1 to TRBJ2-7; 8 bases are a match to TRBD1. From germline, CDR1 is SGHRS and CDR2 YFSETQ. V gave up 7 bases and J gave up 3 bases; unmatched junction bases: 12. CDR3 length: 15 residues. The chain's CDR3 is CASGPGQATNYEQYF. Written as DNA, the CDR3 is TGCGCCAGCGGCCCGGGACAGGCCACCAACTACGAGCAGTACTTC.

The CDR3 loop is CASGLGPGHFSYEQYF. The CDR3, as DNA: TGTGCTAGTGGTTTGGGACCGGGACACTTCTCCTACGAGCAGTACTTC. The V gene is TRBV12-5, the J gene TRBJ2-7, with D perhaps matching TRBD1 (6 bases). The CDR3 is 16 amino acids. Per germline, CDR1 LGHNT and CDR2 FRNRAP. V lost 1 base, J lost 0 bases, and 13 bases lay in between.

The rearrangement links TRBV10-3 to TRBJ1-1; D possibly corresponds to TRBD1 (5 bases). The CDR3 is 16 residues long. V dropped 2 bases and J dropped 4 bases, with 17 bases sitting between them. In germline, CDR1 is ENHRY, CDR2 SYGVKD. The chain's CDR3 is CAISEIRGGDGTEAFF. CDR3 sequence (DNA): TGTGCCATCAGTGAGATCCGGGGGGGAGATGGCACTGAAGCTTTCTTT.

V usage is TRBV4-1 and J usage is TRBJ1-1; 8 nucleotides line up with TRBD1. The germline CDR1 and CDR2 sequences are MGHRA and YSYEKL. The V and J ends lost 4 bases and 1 base, in that order; junction bases with no gene match: 2. The CDR3 runs 14 residues. The CDR3 coding sequence is TGCGCCAGCAGCCTCGGACAGGGGAACACTGAAGCTTTCTTT. Translating it yields CASSLGQGNTEAFF.

This rearrangement joins TRBV6-2 or TRBV6-3 to TRBJ2-3, with D possibly being TRBD2 (6 bases). CDR1 is MNHEY, CDR2 SVGEGT, per germline. V was shortened by 5 bases and J by 4 bases, with 10 bases between the two germline ends. The CDR3 is 13 amino acids. The CDR3, as DNA: TGTGCCAGCAGTGGAGGGAAAGCAGATACGCAGTATTTT. Translated: CASSGGKADTQYF.

The rearrangement uses TRBV6-5 and TRBJ2-5; D possibly corresponds to TRBD1 (6 bases). The CDR3 extends over 12 amino acids. V lost 6 bases to trimming and J lost 4 bases, with 9 bases between them. The V gene's germline CDR1 is MNHEY and CDR2 SVGAGI. CDR3 DNA: TGTGCCAGCAGACAGGGTTCAGAGACCCAGTACTTC. Protein sequence: CASRQGSETQYF.